One and the same sample provided the 10 T cell receptor beta chains below, sequenced in a study of blood T cell repertoires in COVID-19. Clones were read by immunoSEQ multiplex PCR, and TCRdb kept only the in-frame ones, dropping some. The table has roughly 400,000 clones, over 75% seen once. The sequencing sample was made of PBMCs or T cells enriched from blood (not recorded which). These receptors were obtained from a woman aged 40 to 55 with acute COVID-19.

V gene TRBV18 combines with J gene TRBJ1-1; tentatively, D is TRBD1 (6 bases). This CDR3 has 15 amino acids. The germline CDR1 and CDR2 sequences are KGHSH and LQKENI. Trimming removed 4 bases at V and 0 bases at J, with 12 bases between. The CDR3 is CASSRSGVVNTEAFF. DNA of the CDR3: TGTGCCAGCTCACGATCAGGGGTGGTGAACACTGAAGCTTTCTTT.

The rearrangement joins TRBV6-5 to TRBJ1-5; D call uncertain. Germline V CDR1 and CDR2: MNHEY, SVGAGI. The V end was cut by 6 bases, the J end by 6 bases, with 18 bases between. This CDR3 region has 15 residues. For the CDR3, the DNA is TGTGCCAGCAGCCGGGATATCAATTCAGGTCAGCCCCAGCATTTT. Amino acid sequence: CASSRDINSGQPQHF.

This clone was counted between two and nine times. J is TRBJ2-7 and V is TRBV19, with TRBD2 matching 10 bases. CDR1 is LNHDA and CDR2 is SQIVND in the germline V gene (reference sequence). CDR3 length: 14 residues. V lost 3 bases to trimming and J lost 3 bases; unmatched junction nucleotides: 2. The CDR3 sequence: CASSMGTSVYEQYF. Here the CDR3 DNA reads TGTGCCAGTAGTATGGGGACTAGCGTCTACGAGCAGTACTTC.

This clone was recorded once. The rearrangement joins TRBV30 to TRBJ1-2; D not certain. Trimming left V 2 bases short and J 0 bases short, with 4 bases between. The CDR3 consists of 12 residues. Looked up from germline, CDR1 is GTSNPN and CDR2 is SVGIG (reference sequence). In DNA, the CDR3 is TGTGCCTGGAGTTTAACTAACTATGGCTACACCTTC. Encoded protein: CAWSLTNYGYTF.

The chain has TRBV7-8 and TRBJ1-2; 10 bases match TRBD1. V shed 5 bases, J shed 8 bases, and the junction held 14 bases outside the gene matches. This CDR3 spans 16 amino acids. The germline CDR1 and CDR2 sequences are SGHVS and FQNEAQ. The CDR3 loop reads CASSNRDRGDVEGYTF. The DNA of the CDR3 is TGTGCCAGCAGCAATCGGGACAGGGGAGATGTAGAAGGCTACACCTTC.

The chain joins TRBV3-1 (or the pseudogene TRBV3-2) to TRBJ1-1, with TRBD1 identical over 7 bases. Trimming cost V 3 bases and J 3 bases; bases outside gene matches: 10. Per germline, CDR1 LGHDT and CDR2 YNNKEL (reference sequence). CDR3 size: 16 residues. The CDR3 loop is CASSHARGTGDTEAFF. CDR3 DNA sequence: TGTGCCAGCAGCCACGCCCGGGGTACAGGGGACACTGAAGCTTTCTTT.

The rearrangement joins TRBV5-1 to TRBJ1-1, with D unclear. Germline loops: CDR1 SGHRS, CDR2 YFSETQ. The CDR3 is made up of 15 amino acids. V lost 1 base, J lost 6 bases, and 16 bases lay in between. CDR3 protein: CASSLQEVGRSEAFF. DNA for the CDR3: TGCGCCAGCAGCTTGCAGGAGGTGGGTCGCTCTGAAGCTTTCTTT. The variable domain in full, with the rest retrieved from reference TRBV5-1 and TRBJ1-1, is KAGVTQTPRYLIKTRGQQVTLSCSPISGHRSVSWYQQTPGQGLQFLFEYFSETQRNKGNFPGRFSGRQFSNSRSEMNVSTLELGDSALYLCASSLQEVGRSEAFFGQGTRLTVV.

V usage is TRBV6-5 and J usage is TRBJ2-2; D is ambiguous. Germline CDR1 reads MNHEY; CDR2 reads SVGAGI. CDR3 length: 12 residues. V dropped 10 bases and J dropped 6 bases, with 12 bases sitting between them. CDR3 loop: CATSRSSGELFF. The CDR3 DNA is TGTGCCACCTCTAGATCGTCCGGGGAGCTGTTTTTT.

The rearrangement links TRBV5-4 to TRBJ2-7; 8 bases match TRBD1. Germline V gene lookup returns CDR1 SGHNT and CDR2 YYREEE (reference sequence). The CDR3 runs 13 residues. With 4 bases clipped from V and 6 bases from J, the junction kept 6 bases outside the gene matches. CDR3 sequence reads: CASSRDRQAEQYF. The CDR3 DNA is TGTGCCAGCAGCCGGGACAGGCAGGCCGAGCAGTACTTC.

The genes are TRBV7-9 and TRBJ1-3, with D possibly being TRBD1 (5 bases). The CDR3 loop spans 15 amino acids. The germline V and J ends were trimmed by 4 bases and 1 base, with 11 bases remaining between them. Germline V lookup: CDR1 SEHNR, CDR2 FQNEAQ (reference sequence). The CDR3 nucleotides are TGTGCCAGCAGCTCATGGGGGGTATCTGGAAACACCATATATTTT. It codes for CASSSWGVSGNTIYF. The variable domain in full, completed from reference TRBV7-9 and TRBJ1-3, reads DTGVSQNPRHKITKRGQNVTFRCDPISEHNRLYWYRQTLGQGPEFLTYFQNEAQLEKSRLLSDRFSAERPKGSFSTLEIQRTEQGDSAMYLCASSSWGVSGNTIYFGEGSWLTVV.